Listed below are T cell receptor beta chains from one sample, sequenced in a study of T cells in Graves' hyperthyroidism and ophthalmopathy. In TCRdb, the multiplex PCR reads were re-called with MiXCR into one record per CDR3 protein. This table holds 340,000 or so distinct CDR3 sequences, 15% to 20% found once. Material for sequencing was blood. All receptors derive from a man aged 30 to 39 with Graves' hyperthyroidism. The CDR3 runs from the conserved cysteine through the conserved F or W. The D gene is left open where the match is weak. Size values are once, few and many counts, or a class for expanded clones, and some rows have none.

J gene,V gene,clone size,D gene,CDR3 DNA,CDR3 protein
TRBJ2-7,TRBV5-1,many,TRBD1,TGCGCCAGCAGCCGGGGACAGCTTTACGAGCAGTACTTC,CASSRGQLYEQYF
TRBJ1-1,TRBV29-1,many,-,TGCAGCGTAAACCGGGACGCAGCGTCAGGGGCTGAAGCTTTCTTT,CSVNRDAASGAEAFF
TRBJ1-4,TRBV4-1,-,-,TGCGCCAGCAGCTTAATTCGACGGAGTAATGAAAAACTGTTTTTT,CASSLIRRSNEKLFF
TRBJ2-5,TRBV24-1,many,-,TGTGCCACCAGTGACCCCTCGAGGGACCAAGAGACCCAGTACTTC,CATSDPSRDQETQYF
TRBJ2-6,TRBV6-1,-,-,TGTGCCAGCAGAAGAAGGGAGGCTCAGGGGTGGGACCCCTCTGGGGCCAACGTCCTGACTTTC,CASRRREAQGWDPSGANVLTF
TRBJ2-1,TRBV2,-,TRBD2,TGTGCCAGACCTTCTTCGAATCGCGTTCGGGGGGAGTTCTTC,CARPSSNRVRGEFF
TRBJ2-1,TRBV7-6,-,-,TGTGCCAGCAGCGAAGGGGTATTCGTGGGGGAGCAGTTCTTC,CASSEGVFVGEQFF
TRBJ2-6,TRBV4-1,-,-,TGCGCCAGCAGCTCCCCCCCCCCACGGAGTGGGGCCAACGTCCTGACTTTC,CASSSPPPRSGANVLTF
TRBJ2-5,TRBV6-1,many,-,TGTGCCAGCAGTGCGCGGGGAATGAGAGAGACCCAGTACTTC,CASSARGMRETQYF
TRBJ2-1,TRBV6-1,many,TRBD1,TGTGCCAGCAGTAACAGGGGTGGGTACAATGAGCAGTTCTTC,CASSNRGGYNEQFF
TRBJ1-3,TRBV12-5,-,-,TGTGCTAGTGGTTGGGGGAGCTCTGGAAACACCATATATTTT,CASGWGSSGNTIYF
TRBJ2-3,TRBV3-1,many,TRBD2,TGTGCCAGCAGCCAATTAAGTTGGGGGGAGGGCCTTTCTGATACGCAGTATTTT,CASSQLSWGEGLSDTQYF
TRBJ2-1,TRBV7-6,-,-,TGTGCCAGCAGCTTAGAATGGCGTGCTAGCTCAACCACTTACAATGAGCAGTTCTTC,CASSLEWRASSTTYNEQFF
TRBJ2-1,TRBV7-2,many,-,TGTGCCAGCAGCTCTCTTCGGGCCCACAATGAGCAGTTCTTC,CASSSLRAHNEQFF
TRBJ2-7,TRBV6-5,few,-,TGTGCCAGCAGTTACCAGGGGCCAGGGTACGGTCTCGGGTACGAGCAGTACTTC,CASSYQGPGYGLGYEQYF
TRBJ2-1,TRBV19,many,-,TGTGCCAGTAGTCCGGCCTGGGTAGCTTCCGGGGAGCAGTTCTTC,CASSPAWVASGEQFF
TRBJ2-5,TRBV29-1,many,-,TGCAGCGTTGAGCGGGGCCCCCAAGAGACCCAGTACTTC,CSVERGPQETQYF
TRBJ2-1,TRBV3-1,many,-,TGTGCCAGCAGCCAAGTCTCAGGGTATGAGCAGTTCTTC,CASSQVSGYEQFF
TRBJ2-1,TRBV28,-,-,TGTGCCAGCACCGCCGGGACTCCATATGAGCAGTTCTTC,CASTAGTPYEQFF
TRBJ2-7,TRBV29-1,many,-,TGCAGCGTTGAAGTAACCATGGGGGGCAACGAGCAGTACTTC,CSVEVTMGGNEQYF
TRBJ2-7,TRBV2,many,-,TGTGCCAGGGGCGCAGCGCCCCAGACCTACGAGCAGTACTTC,CARGAAPQTYEQYF
TRBJ2-1,TRBV6-1,-,TRBD1,TGTGCCAGCAGTTGGAGAGGGACAGACCTCTCCTACAATGAGCAGTTCTTC,CASSWRGTDLSYNEQFF
TRBJ1-1,TRBV24-1,many,TRBD1,TGTGCCACCAGTGACCCGGGACAGGGGAACACTGAAGCTTTCTTT,CATSDPGQGNTEAFF
TRBJ2-2,TRBV15,few,-,TGTGCCACCAGCAGAGTGAGGGGGAACACCGGGGAGCTGTTTTTT,CATSRVRGNTGELFF
TRBJ2-1,TRBV6-1,many,-,TGTGCCAGCAGCGAAATTTTAGCGGAAGCCTACAATGAGCAGTTCTTC,CASSEILAEAYNEQFF
TRBJ1-2,TRBV12-3/TRBV12-4,many,-,TGTGCCAGCAGTTCGGCCACAAGTTGGCGAATCGGCTACACCTTC,CASSSATSWRIGYTF
TRBJ2-2,TRBV6-1,few,TRBD1,TGTGCCAGCAGGGGCAACAGGGGAACCGGGGAGCTGTTTTTT,CASRGNRGTGELFF
TRBJ2-5,TRBV6-1,-,-,-,CACASTGQETQYF
TRBJ1-1,TRBV27,many,-,TGTGCCAGCAGTGGAGGGACGTCTGTCACTGAAGCTTTCTTT,CASSGGTSVTEAFF
TRBJ2-5,TRBV6-1,many,TRBD2,TGTGCCAGCAGCCCCTCGACCCCGGGAGGAGAGACCCAGTACTTC,CASSPSTPGGETQYF
TRBJ2-1,TRBV28,many,-,TGTGCCAGCAGTTTACCTACTCATGGGGGGCTTACCGCCTACAATGAGCAGTTCTTC,CASSLPTHGGLTAYNEQFF
TRBJ2-1,TRBV20-1,few,-,TGCAGTGCTAGAGATAAGGGTCTTCCGTACAATGAGCAGTTCTTC,CSARDKGLPYNEQFF
TRBJ1-2,TRBV30,-,TRBD1,TGTGCCCGGGACAGGGGGTATGGCTACACCTTC,CARDRGYGYTF
TRBJ1-5,TRBV18,many,-,TGTGCCACCCAGCGGACAGCGAATCAGCCCCAGCATTTT,CATQRTANQPQHF
TRBJ1-1,TRBV14,many,-,TGTGCCAGCAGCCAAGGTGGTGGGGCTTTCTTT,CASSQGGGAFF
TRBJ1-1,TRBV6-6,many,-,TGTGCCAGCAGTTATTCGGTGTTTGCCAGGCTGAAATTAAACACTGAAGCTTTCTTT,CASSYSVFARLKLNTEAFF
TRBJ1-5,TRBV7-2,-,-,TGTGCCAGCAGCTTACGGGGGTTCGATCAGCCCCAGCATTTT,CASSLRGFDQPQHF
TRBJ2-6,TRBV20-1,-,-,TGCAGTGCTAGTGGTGGAGCTGGGGCCAACGTCCTGACTTTC,CSASGGAGANVLTF
TRBJ1-5,TRBV20-1,-,-,TGCAGTGCCGAAGAGGCAGGAACGGGGAATCAGCCCCAGCATTTT,CSAEEAGTGNQPQHF
TRBJ2-7,TRBV7-3,many,-,TGTGCCAGCAGCTTAACGGAGGCTTCGGACGAGCAGTACTTC,CASSLTEASDEQYF
TRBJ2-1,TRBV9,-,-,TGTGCCAGCAGCGTACAAGGACAGCTTGAGCAGTTCTTC,CASSVQGQLEQFF
TRBJ1-1,TRBV6-5,-,-,TGTGCCAGCAGTTACCTGGGACAGAACACTGAAGCTTTCTTT,CASSYLGQNTEAFF
TRBJ2-3,TRBV29-1,few,-,TGCAGCGTTGGGTCTAGGTTGAAGGCAGATACGCAGTATTTT,CSVGSRLKADTQYF
TRBJ1-4,TRBV28,few,TRBD1,TGTGCCAGCAGCTCGGACAGGGGCGAGGAAAAACTGTTTTTT,CASSSDRGEEKLFF
TRBJ2-7,TRBV5-1,many,-,TGCGCCAGCAGCGTGGACAGGGAGGGGTACGAGCAGTACTTC,CASSVDREGYEQYF
TRBJ1-5,TRBV5-1,few,TRBD1,TGCGCCAGCAGTACGGGACAGGGACGTTCTCAGCCCCAGCATTTT,CASSTGQGRSQPQHF
TRBJ2-5,TRBV5-4,-,TRBD2,TGTGCCAGCAGCTCCTTTCCTAGCGGGAGGGCCGGCGAGACCCAGTACTTC,CASSSFPSGRAGETQYF
TRBJ1-2,TRBV7-9,-,-,TGTGCCAGCAGCCCGGGGGTGGGTAACTATGGCTACACCTTC,CASSPGVGNYGYTF